Listed below are T cell receptor beta chains from one sample, sequenced in a study of blood T cell repertoires in COVID-19. Only in-frame clones appear in the TCRdb table, and some are missing; sequencing was by immunoSEQ multiplex PCR. The sample yields fewer than 350,000 clones, over 75% seen once. The sample taken for sequencing was peripheral blood. These TCRs come from a young woman with COVID-19, enrolled during active disease. Each CDR3 is given with its conserved first and last residue. The D gene is left open where the match is weak. The size field is filled for only some rows; it gives once, few, many or a size class.

J | size | V | D | CDR3 | DNA
TRBJ2-1 | - | TRBV7-2 | TRBD2 | CASSSPGLAGDEQFF | TGTGCCAGCAGCTCACCGGGACTAGCGGGAGATGAGCAGTTCTTC
TRBJ2-7 | few | TRBV11-2 | TRBD2 | CASSLLASGSHEQYF | TGTGCCAGCAGCTTATTGGCTAGCGGGAGCCACGAGCAGTACTTC
TRBJ2-2 | - | TRBV18 | TRBD2 | CASSPQEARLAATGELFF | TGTGCCAGCTCACCTCAAGAAGCCCGACTAGCGGCTACCGGGGAGCTGTTTTTT
TRBJ1-3 | - | TRBV27 | - | CASSLGGYSGNTIYF | TGTGCCAGCAGTTTAGGGGGGTACTCTGGAAACACCATATATTTT
TRBJ2-3 | - | TRBV15 | - | CATSRDPGFGDTQYF | TGTGCCACCAGCAGAGATCCGGGTTTCGGGGATACGCAGTATTTT
TRBJ2-3 | - | TRBV6-2/TRBV6-3 | TRBD2 | CASSYGLAGASTDTQYF | TGTGCCAGCAGTTACGGACTAGCGGGGGCGAGCACAGATACGCAGTATTTT
TRBJ2-2 | - | TRBV19 | - | CASSIDQRRERELFF | TGTGCCAGTAGTATAGATCAACGAAGGGAGAGGGAGCTGTTTTTT
TRBJ1-5 | once | TRBV2 | - | CASSVGRQPQHF | TGTGCCAGCAGTGTTGGGAGACAGCCCCAGCATTTT
TRBJ2-1 | - | TRBV5-1 | TRBD2 | CASSLGASGSVGQFF | TGCGCCAGCAGCTTGGGGGCTAGCGGGAGTGTAGGGCAGTTCTTC
TRBJ1-1 | - | TRBV4-1 | TRBD1 | CASSLQPGGSNTEAFF | TGCGCCAGCAGTCTCCAGCCAGGGGGTTCGAACACTGAAGCTTTCTTT
TRBJ1-2 | - | TRBV28 | - | CASKQTNYGYTF | TGTGCCAGCAAACAGACCAACTATGGCTACACCTTC
TRBJ1-3 | - | TRBV18 | - | CASSPPAGNTIYF | TGTGCCAGCTCACCCCCCGCTGGAAACACCATATATTTT
TRBJ1-5 | - | TRBV15 | TRBD1 | CATSGLRDRDSQPQHF | TGTGCCACCAGCGGCCTCCGGGACAGGGATTCTCAGCCCCAGCATTTT
TRBJ1-2 | - | TRBV28 | - | CASSLGQGIGYGYTF | TGTGCCAGCAGTTTGGGCCAGGGGATCGGCTATGGCTACACCTTC
TRBJ1-1 | - | TRBV6-5 | - | CASTPKRDLRAFF | TGTGCCAGCACCCCGAAAAGGGACTTGAGGGCTTTCTTT
TRBJ2-6 | once | TRBV24-1 | - | CATSDLASGANVLTF | TGTGCCACCAGTGATCTAGCCTCTGGGGCCAACGTCCTGACTTTC
TRBJ2-2 | - | TRBV7-6 | TRBD2 | CASSLASGRPNTGELFF | TGTGCCAGCAGCTTAGCTAGCGGGAGGCCTAACACCGGGGAGCTGTTTTTT
TRBJ2-1 | - | TRBV5-1 | TRBD2 | CASSPGLAGVGEQFF | TGCGCCAGCAGCCCCGGACTAGCGGGAGTGGGTGAGCAGTTCTTC
TRBJ1-2 | - | TRBV28 | - | CASSPGSYGYTF | TGTGCCAGCAGCCCCGGGAGTTATGGCTACACCTTC
TRBJ2-2 | - | TRBV29-1 | TRBD1 | CSVETGTVNTGELFF | TGCAGCGTTGAGACTGGGACAGTCAACACCGGGGAGCTGTTTTTT
TRBJ2-5 | - | TRBV29-1 | TRBD2 | CSVQKGLAEVETQYF | TGCAGCGTCCAAAAGGGACTAGCAGAGGTGGAGACCCAGTACTTC
TRBJ1-5 | - | TRBV29-1 | - | CSVVAQNNQPQHF | TGCAGCGTTGTTGCACAGAACAATCAGCCCCAGCATTTT
TRBJ1-2 | once | TRBV30 | TRBD1 | CAWSRTGGDGYTF | TGTGCCTGGAGCCGGACAGGGGGCGATGGCTACACCTTC
TRBJ2-3 | - | TRBV6-4 | TRBD1 | CASSEGQGADTQYF | TGTGCCAGCAGTGAGGGACAGGGGGCAGATACGCAGTATTTT
TRBJ2-7 | - | TRBV12-3/TRBV12-4 | - | CASSLYGDYEQYF | TGTGCCAGCAGTTTGTACGGAGACTACGAGCAGTACTTC
TRBJ2-5 | - | TRBV7-9 | TRBD1 | CASSLDRTGVLKTQYF | TGTGCCAGCAGCTTAGACAGGACAGGGGTTCTGAAGACCCAGTACTTC
TRBJ1-6 | - | TRBV28 | - | CASREDRDTNSPLHF | TGTGCCAGCAGGGAAGACCGGGACACGAATTCACCCCTCCACTTT
TRBJ1-5 | - | TRBV19 | - | CASSISVRQPQHF | TGTGCCAGTAGTATAAGCGTACGGCAGCCCCAGCATTTT
TRBJ2-7 | - | TRBV4-2 | - | CASSPSVAASYEQYF | TGTGCCAGCAGCCCTAGCGTGGCAGCCTCCTACGAGCAGTACTTC
TRBJ2-1 | once | TRBV5-1 | - | CASSLSLEQFF | TGCGCCAGCAGCTTGTCACTTGAGCAGTTCTTC
TRBJ1-2 | - | TRBV7-9 | - | CASSRVGGENYGYTF | TGTGCCAGCAGCCGAGTGGGAGGAGAAAACTATGGCTACACCTTC
TRBJ2-3 | - | TRBV30 | TRBD2 | CAWSSSGSTTDTQYF | TGTGCCTGGAGTAGTAGCGGGAGCACCACAGATACGCAGTATTTT
TRBJ1-5 | - | TRBV28 | TRBD1 | CASRPTGPNQPQHF | TGTGCCAGCAGGCCGACAGGGCCGAATCAGCCCCAGCATTTT
TRBJ2-3 | once | TRBV30 | - | CAWSVGGAGTDTQYF | TGTGCCTGGAGTGTAGGGGGGGCAGGCACAGATACGCAGTATTTT
TRBJ1-2 | - | TRBV5-1 | TRBD1 | CASSSGTGNAHGYTF | TGCGCCAGCAGCTCCGGGACAGGGAACGCTCATGGCTACACCTTC
TRBJ1-1 | - | TRBV4-1 | - | CASSQVRTGGTEAFF | TGCGCCAGCAGCCAAGTTAGGACGGGGGGCACTGAAGCTTTCTTT
TRBJ2-2 | - | TRBV6-2/TRBV6-3 | - | CASSRGTTGELFF | TGTGCCAGCAGTCGGGGAACAACCGGGGAGCTGTTTTTT
TRBJ1-3 | - | TRBV5-1 | TRBD1 | CASSPYRGSGNTIYF | TGCGCCAGCAGCCCATACAGGGGATCTGGAAACACCATATATTTT
TRBJ1-3 | once | TRBV30 | - | CAWNPYSSGNTIYF | TGTGCCTGGAACCCGTACAGCTCTGGAAACACCATATATTTT
TRBJ1-2 | - | TRBV28 | TRBD1 | CASSPGQPNGYTF | TGTGCCAGCAGTCCGGGACAGCCCAATGGCTACACCTTC
TRBJ1-1 | - | TRBV5-4 | TRBD1 | CASRWTGGAEAFF | TGTGCCAGCAGGTGGACAGGGGGCGCGGAAGCTTTCTTT
TRBJ2-3 | - | TRBV28 | TRBD1 | CASARGNADTQYF | TGTGCCAGCGCCAGGGGGAACGCAGATACGCAGTATTTT
TRBJ1-2 | - | TRBV7-9 | TRBD1 | CASSSLGRGRVDYGYTF | TGTGCCAGCAGCTCTTTGGGCAGGGGGCGGGTCGACTATGGCTACACCTTC
TRBJ1-3 | - | TRBV27 | TRBD1 | CASSPGTGSGNTIYF | TGTGCCAGCAGTCCTGGGACAGGCTCTGGAAACACCATATATTTT
TRBJ1-1 | - | TRBV5-6 | - | CASSLVRNTEAFF | TGTGCCAGCAGCTTGGTCAGGAACACTGAAGCTTTCTTT
TRBJ2-7 | - | TRBV7-2 | TRBD1 | CASSPGTAWGEQYF | TGTGCCAGCAGCCCCGGGACAGCTTGGGGCGAGCAGTACTTC
TRBJ2-7 | - | TRBV30 | TRBD1 | CAWRSPGQDYYEQYF | TGTGCCTGGAGATCTCCGGGACAGGACTACTACGAGCAGTACTTC
TRBJ2-5 | - | TRBV19 | - | CASRTGLGTQYF | TGTGCCAGCCGAACAGGCCTGGGGACCCAGTACTTC
TRBJ2-5 | - | TRBV7-3 | TRBD2 | CASSLRASGSWSGETQYF | TGTGCCAGCAGCTTAAGGGCTAGCGGGAGTTGGAGTGGCGAGACCCAGTACTTC
TRBJ2-7 | - | TRBV10-3 | - | CAISEKWWAGIIGEQYF | TGTGCCATCAGTGAGAAGTGGTGGGCAGGGATCATCGGCGAGCAGTACTTC
TRBJ2-1 | once | TRBV6-5 | TRBD2 | CASSLTSGSSYNEQFF | TGTGCCAGCAGTTTAACTAGCGGCAGCTCCTACAATGAGCAGTTCTTC
TRBJ1-1 | - | TRBV28 | TRBD1 | CASRGQGFAAFF | TGTGCCAGCAGGGGACAGGGTTTCGCGGCTTTCTTT
TRBJ2-3 | - | TRBV11-2 | - | CASSLNSAGRTDTQYF | TGTGCCAGCAGCTTAAACTCTGCGGGACGCACAGATACGCAGTATTTT
TRBJ1-6 | - | TRBV30 | - | CAWRDWSSYNSPLHF | TGTGCCTGGAGGGACTGGAGCTCCTATAATTCACCCCTCCACTTT
TRBJ2-4 | - | TRBV29-1 | - | CSVEGELEDIQYF | TGCAGCGTTGAGGGCGAACTGGAGGACATTCAGTACTTC
TRBJ2-5 | - | TRBV20-1 | - | CSARVAATQYF | TGCAGTGCTAGAGTCGCGGCGACCCAGTACTTC
TRBJ1-3 | - | TRBV9 | - | CASAGGIGNTIYF | TGTGCCAGCGCCGGAGGAATTGGAAACACCATATATTTT